These 4 T cell receptor beta chains came from one sample sequenced in a study of blood T cell repertoires in COVID-19. Data came from immunoSEQ multiplex PCR; TCRdb stores just in-frame clones and leaves some out. The sample consists of roughly 150,000 clones, 70% to 85% of them appearing once. Sequencing was done on a sample of peripheral blood. The receptors derive from a man aged 55-75 years who had recovered from COVID-19.

This clone was observed a handful of times. The chain employs TRBV28 and TRBJ2-5, with a weak D call TRBD2 (5 bases). The germline V gene encodes CDR1 MDHEN and CDR2 SYDVKM. The CDR3 extends over 15 amino acids. V shed 7 bases and J shed 2 bases, with 17 bases lying between them. The CDR3 protein is CASIFAGASQETQYF. Written as DNA, the CDR3 is TGTGCCAGCATCTTCGCGGGCGCCAGTCAAGAGACCCAGTACTTC.

The chain links TRBV19 to TRBJ1-6, with TRBD1 matching over 10 bases. CDR1 is LNHDA and CDR2 is SQIVND in the germline V gene (reference sequence). The CDR3 runs 17 residues. V lost 2 bases and J lost 6; bases outside the gene matches: 7. This CDR3 reads CASSIITGTGVNSPLHF. CDR3 bases: TGTGCCAGTAGTATAATCACCGGGACAGGGGTTAATTCACCCCTCCACTTT.

This chain joins TRBV29-1 and TRBJ1-1; TRBD1 matches at 8 bases. Germline CDR1 is SQVTM and CDR2 is ANQGSEA. The J segment lost 2 bases and the V segment lost 5 bases, leaving 7 bases of the junction unmatched. There are 14 residues in the CDR3. The CDR3 nucleotides read TGCAGCGTTACAAACAGGGGGGGAAACACTGAAGCTTTCTTT. Encoded protein: CSVTNRGGNTEAFF.

This clone has ten or more counts. This sequence joins TRBV15 and TRBJ1-1, with D perhaps matching TRBD1 (6 bases). Germline loops: CDR1 LNHNV, CDR2 YYDKDF (reference sequence). The CDR3 sequence is 14 residues long. V lost 8 bases and J 1 base, leaving 14 bases between the germline ends. The CDR3 bases are TGTGCCACCGGGGGGGCCCGGGCGAACACTGAAGCTTTCTTT. Its protein product is CATGGARANTEAFF.